The present TCR beta chain was sequenced within a study of blood T cell repertoires in COVID-19. Across the study: Some COVID-19 samples were acute and others convalescent; all came from the United States, Italy and Spain.

CDR3 length equals 14 residues. Germline CDR1 is SGHTA and CDR2 is FQGNSA. V shed 3 bases and J shed 4 bases, with 12 bases lying between them. Under the authors' procedure: From reference gene primer amplification, estimates of nucleated cell counts were derived. The table came from immunoSEQ multiplex PCR; TCRdb's copy has only in-frame clones and leaves some out. V, J and clone size derive from that table, while D and trimming were established from the DNA sequence. The data show approximately 250,000 clones, 85% seen once. Enrolled during active infection, Seattle patients were then followed longitudinally.

The chain recombines TRBV7-2 with TRBJ1-1, with D perhaps matching TRBD1 (6 bases). This receptor was taken from a man between 50 and 59 years old with COVID-19, enrolled during active disease. The sequencing sample was made of peripheral blood. CDR3: CASSFTGGGTEAFF. The CDR3 nucleotides read TGTGCCAGCAGCTTTACGGGGGGCGGCACTGAAGCTTTCTTT.